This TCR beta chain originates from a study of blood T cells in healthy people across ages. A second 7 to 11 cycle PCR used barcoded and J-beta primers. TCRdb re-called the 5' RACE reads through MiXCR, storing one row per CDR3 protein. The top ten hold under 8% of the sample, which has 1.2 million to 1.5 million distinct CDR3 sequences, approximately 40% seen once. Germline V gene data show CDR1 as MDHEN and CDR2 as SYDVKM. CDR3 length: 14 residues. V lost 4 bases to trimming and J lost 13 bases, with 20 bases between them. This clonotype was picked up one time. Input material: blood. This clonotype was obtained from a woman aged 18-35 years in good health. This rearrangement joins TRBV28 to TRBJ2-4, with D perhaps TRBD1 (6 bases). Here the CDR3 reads CASSWTVITYGQYF. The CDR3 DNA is TGTGCCAGCAGTTGGACAGTTATTACCTACGGGCAGTACTTC.